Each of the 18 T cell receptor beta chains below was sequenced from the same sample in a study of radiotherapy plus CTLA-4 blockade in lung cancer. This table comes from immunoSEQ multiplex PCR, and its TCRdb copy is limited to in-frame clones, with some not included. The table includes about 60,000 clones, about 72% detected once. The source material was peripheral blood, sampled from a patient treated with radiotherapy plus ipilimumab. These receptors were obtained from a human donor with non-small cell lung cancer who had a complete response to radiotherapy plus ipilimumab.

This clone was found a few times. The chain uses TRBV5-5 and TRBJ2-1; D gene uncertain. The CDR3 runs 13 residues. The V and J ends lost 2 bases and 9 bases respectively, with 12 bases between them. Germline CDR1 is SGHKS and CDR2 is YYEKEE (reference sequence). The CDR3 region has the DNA TGTGCCAGCAGCTTTTTTCTCGGTGGTGAGCAGTTCTTC. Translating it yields CASSFFLGGEQFF.

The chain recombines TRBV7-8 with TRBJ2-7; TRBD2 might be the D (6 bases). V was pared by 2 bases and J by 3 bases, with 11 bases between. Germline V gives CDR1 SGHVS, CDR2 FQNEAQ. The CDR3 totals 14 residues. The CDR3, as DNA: TGTGCCAGCAGCTTAAGGACTATGAGCTACGAGCAGTACTTC. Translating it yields CASSLRTMSYEQYF.

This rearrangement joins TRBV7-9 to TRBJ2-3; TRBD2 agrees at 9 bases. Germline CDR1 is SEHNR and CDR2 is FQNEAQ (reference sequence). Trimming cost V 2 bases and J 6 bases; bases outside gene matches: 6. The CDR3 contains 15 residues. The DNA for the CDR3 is TGTGCCAGCAGCTTATTCAGCGGGGGGACCGATACGCAGTATTTT. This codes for CASSLFSGGTDTQYF.

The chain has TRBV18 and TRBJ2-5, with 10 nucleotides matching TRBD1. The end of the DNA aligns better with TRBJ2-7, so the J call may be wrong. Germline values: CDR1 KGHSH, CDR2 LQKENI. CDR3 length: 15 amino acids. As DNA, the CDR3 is TGTGCCAGCTCAACGTCCGGGACAGGGGTGTACGAGCAGTACTTC. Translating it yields CASSTSGTGVYEQYF.

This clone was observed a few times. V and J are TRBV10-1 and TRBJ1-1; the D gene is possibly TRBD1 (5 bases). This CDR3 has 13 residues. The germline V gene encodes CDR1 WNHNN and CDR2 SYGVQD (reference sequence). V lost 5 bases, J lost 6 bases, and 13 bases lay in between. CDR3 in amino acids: CASSRAPGAEAFF. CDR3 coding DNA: TGCGCCAGCAGTCGGGCCCCGGGGGCTGAAGCTTTCTTT.

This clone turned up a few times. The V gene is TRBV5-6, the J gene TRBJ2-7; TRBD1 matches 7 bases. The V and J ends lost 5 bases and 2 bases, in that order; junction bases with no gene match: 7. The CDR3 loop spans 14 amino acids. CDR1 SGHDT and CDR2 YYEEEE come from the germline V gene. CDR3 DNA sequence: TGTGCCAGCAGAGGACAGGATAAGACCTACGAGCAGTACTTC. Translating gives CASRGQDKTYEQYF.

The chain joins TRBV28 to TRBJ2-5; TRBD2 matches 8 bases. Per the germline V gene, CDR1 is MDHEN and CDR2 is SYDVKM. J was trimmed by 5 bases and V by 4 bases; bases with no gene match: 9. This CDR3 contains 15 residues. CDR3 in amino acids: CASSSGTPGGETQYF. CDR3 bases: TGTGCCAGCAGTTCTGGGACCCCGGGGGGGGAGACCCAGTACTTC.

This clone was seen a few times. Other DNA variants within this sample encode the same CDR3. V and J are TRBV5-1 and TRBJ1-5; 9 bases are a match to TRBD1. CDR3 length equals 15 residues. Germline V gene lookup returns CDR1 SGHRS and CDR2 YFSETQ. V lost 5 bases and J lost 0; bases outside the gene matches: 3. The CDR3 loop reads CASSRQGDSNQPQHF. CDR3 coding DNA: TGCGCCAGCAGTAGACAGGGGGATAGCAATCAGCCCCAGCATTTT.

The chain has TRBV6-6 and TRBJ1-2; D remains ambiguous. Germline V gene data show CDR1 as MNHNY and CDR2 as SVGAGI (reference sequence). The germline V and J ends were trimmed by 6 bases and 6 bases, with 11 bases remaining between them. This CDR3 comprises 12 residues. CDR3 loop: CASRLTTDGYTF. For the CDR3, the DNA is TGTGCCAGCAGGCTTACTACCGATGGCTACACCTTC.

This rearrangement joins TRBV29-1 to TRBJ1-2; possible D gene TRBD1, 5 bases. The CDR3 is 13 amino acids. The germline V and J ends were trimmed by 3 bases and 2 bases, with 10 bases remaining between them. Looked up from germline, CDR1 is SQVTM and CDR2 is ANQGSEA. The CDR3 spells CSVDGPGNYGYTF. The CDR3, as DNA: TGCAGCGTTGACGGTCCAGGGAACTATGGCTACACCTTC.

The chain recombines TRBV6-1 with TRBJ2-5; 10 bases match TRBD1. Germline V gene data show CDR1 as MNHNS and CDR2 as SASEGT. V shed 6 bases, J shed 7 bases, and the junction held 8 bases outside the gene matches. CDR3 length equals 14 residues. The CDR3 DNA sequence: TGTGCCAGCAGAGGGGACAGGGGACAGGGGACCCAGTACTTC. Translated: CASRGDRGQGTQYF.

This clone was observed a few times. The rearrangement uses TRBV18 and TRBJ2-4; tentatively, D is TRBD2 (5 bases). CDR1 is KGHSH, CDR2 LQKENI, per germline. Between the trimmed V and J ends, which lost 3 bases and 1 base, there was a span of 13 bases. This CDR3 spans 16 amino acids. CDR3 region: CASSPAGIRAKNIQYF. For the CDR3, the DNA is TGTGCCAGCTCACCGGCGGGCATAAGGGCCAAAAACATTCAGTACTTC.

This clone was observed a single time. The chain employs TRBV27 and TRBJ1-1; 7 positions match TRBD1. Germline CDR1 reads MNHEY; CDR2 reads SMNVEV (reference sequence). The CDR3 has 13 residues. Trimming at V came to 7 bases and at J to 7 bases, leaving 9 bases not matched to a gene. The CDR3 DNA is TGTGCCAGCACCCGAGCAGGGGGTCTTGAAGCTTTCTTT. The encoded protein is CASTRAGGLEAFF.

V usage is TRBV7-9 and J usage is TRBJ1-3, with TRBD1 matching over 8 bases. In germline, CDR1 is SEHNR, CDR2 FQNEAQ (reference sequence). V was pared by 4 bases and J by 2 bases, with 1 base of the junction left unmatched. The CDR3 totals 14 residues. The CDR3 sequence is CASSSTGAGNTIYF. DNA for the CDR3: TGTGCCAGCAGCTCGACAGGGGCTGGAAACACCATATATTTT.

The CDR3: CASRLDRANSPLHF. The CDR3 nucleotides are TGTGCCAGCAGACTGGACAGGGCAAATTCACCCCTCCACTTT. V gene TRBV6-5 combines with J gene TRBJ1-6, with TRBD1 matching 8 bases. This CDR3 is built from 14 residues. Losses at the gene ends were 6 bases for V and 7 bases for J; bases not matched to a gene: 5. The germline CDR1 and CDR2 sequences are MNHEY and SVGAGI.

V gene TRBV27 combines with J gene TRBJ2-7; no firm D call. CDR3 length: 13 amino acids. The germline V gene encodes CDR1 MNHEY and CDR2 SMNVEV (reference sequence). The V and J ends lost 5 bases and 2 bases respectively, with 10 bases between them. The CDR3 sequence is CASSINPTYEQYF. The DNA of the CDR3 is TGTGCCAGCAGTATTAACCCTACCTACGAGCAGTACTTC.

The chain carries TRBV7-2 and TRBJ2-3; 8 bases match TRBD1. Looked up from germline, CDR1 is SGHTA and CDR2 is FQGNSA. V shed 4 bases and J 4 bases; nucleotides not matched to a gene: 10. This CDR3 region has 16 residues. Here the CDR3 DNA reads TGTGCCAGCAGCTCCTTAACGACAGGGGTTGCAGATACGCAGTATTTT. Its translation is CASSSLTTGVADTQYF.

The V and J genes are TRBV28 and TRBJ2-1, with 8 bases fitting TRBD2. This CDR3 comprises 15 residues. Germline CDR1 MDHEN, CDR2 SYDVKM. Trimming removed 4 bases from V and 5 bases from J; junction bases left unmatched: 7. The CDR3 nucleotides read TGTGCCAGCAGTTCCCCTGGCGGGGGGAACAATGAGCAGTTCTTC. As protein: CASSSPGGGNNEQFF.